The 32 T cell receptor beta chains below were found in one sample sequenced in a study of blood T cell repertoires in COVID-19. Generated by immunoSEQ multiplex PCR, the TCRdb table keeps only in-frame clones and is missing some. The sample records roughly 120,000 clones, around 85% being singletons. Sample: peripheral blood. Receptors originate from a man in his forties or fifties with acute or convalescent COVID-19.

J is TRBJ1-2 and V is TRBV7-8; no reliable D call. Trimming stripped 0 bases from V and 0 bases from J, with 8 bases between. This CDR3 contains 15 residues. The germline V gene encodes CDR1 SGHVS and CDR2 FQNEAQ. In DNA, the CDR3 is TGTGCCAGCAGCTTAGCAACGGTTTCTAACTATGGCTACACCTTC. Encoded protein: CASSLATVSNYGYTF.

The chain joins TRBV29-1 to TRBJ2-2; tentatively, D is TRBD2 (5 bases). Germline loops: CDR1 SQVTM, CDR2 ANQGSEA. The CDR3 consists of 14 residues. V was cut by 5 bases and J by 4 bases, with 14 bases left in between. The CDR3 sequence is CSVYAGRGTGELFF. CDR3 nucleotide sequence: TGCAGCGTTTACGCCGGCCGGGGCACCGGGGAGCTGTTTTTT.

This clone was seen once. The V and J genes are TRBV4-2 and TRBJ1-1, with D perhaps TRBD1 (6 bases). Germline V gene lookup returns CDR1 LGHNA and CDR2 YNFKEQ. Trimming stripped 0 bases from V and 4 bases from J, with 9 bases between. This CDR3 is 14 amino acids long. The CDR3 spells CASSQEEGGTEAFF. The CDR3, as DNA: TGTGCCAGCAGCCAAGAGGAAGGGGGCACTGAAGCTTTCTTT.

The chain recombines TRBV2 with TRBJ2-7; D is ambiguous. There are 14 residues in the CDR3. V gave up 0 bases and J gave up 4 bases, with 10 bases separating them. In germline, CDR1 is SNHLY, CDR2 FYNNEI. In nucleotides, the CDR3 is TGTGCCAGCAGTGAAGCATCTCCGGGTTACGAGCAGTACTTC. Its protein product is CASSEASPGYEQYF.

The chain links TRBV6-6 to TRBJ1-5; maybe TRBD1 (6 bases). CDR3 size: 16 residues. V lost 4 bases and J 2 bases, leaving 15 bases between the germline ends. Germline assignment: CDR1 MNHNY and CDR2 SVGAGI (reference sequence). CDR3 sequence (DNA): TGTGCCAGCAGTTTCCCGGGGGGGGCCGGCAATCAGCCCCAGCATTTT. Amino acids: CASSFPGGAGNQPQHF.

J is TRBJ2-7 and V is TRBV6-5; TRBD2 might be the D (6 bases). Trimming removed 6 bases from V and 2 bases from J, with 17 bases in between. Germline V gene lookup returns CDR1 MNHEY and CDR2 SVGAGI. The length of the CDR3 is 15 residues. CDR3 sequence: CASRPVIGRTYEQYV. DNA for the CDR3: TGTGCCAGCAGACCCGTGATCGGGAGAACCTACGAGCAGTACGTC.

The chain links TRBV6-5 to TRBJ1-6; a weak D match, TRBD1 (6 bases). The length of the CDR3 is 15 residues. The V gene's germline CDR1 is MNHEY and CDR2 SVGAGI. V lost 6 bases and J 7 bases, leaving 16 bases between the germline ends. CDR3: CASRISGVVNSPLHF. The CDR3 nucleotides are TGTGCCAGCAGAATTTCAGGGGTGGTCAATTCACCCCTCCACTTT.

V usage is TRBV18 and J usage is TRBJ2-3; weak D call: TRBD1 (6 bases). CDR3 size: 15 residues. Germline values: CDR1 KGHSH, CDR2 LQKENI. The ends were cut back, 3 bases at V and 4 bases at J, with 14 bases in the middle. CDR3 region: CASSPLDRWADTQYF. The CDR3 DNA is TGTGCCAGCTCACCCCTTGACAGGTGGGCAGATACGCAGTATTTT.

This chain connects TRBV9 to TRBJ1-1; D is unclear. This CDR3 is 15 amino acids long. Looked up from germline, CDR1 is SGDLS and CDR2 is YYNGEE. Trimming removed 4 bases at V and 4 bases at J, with 17 bases between. DNA for the CDR3: TGTGCCAGCAGCTTAAGACTCCGGAGGTCCACTGAAGCTTTCTTT. Its translation is CASSLRLRRSTEAFF.

V and J are TRBV9 and TRBJ1-2, with a possible D match to TRBD1 (6 bases). Germline V gene data show CDR1 as SGDLS and CDR2 as YYNGEE. Trimming took off 2 bases at V and 5 bases at J, with 19 bases between the two ends. The CDR3 spans 16 residues. The CDR3 here is CASSVGGGAPSYGYTF. For the CDR3, the DNA is TGTGCCAGCAGCGTTGGAGGGGGGGCCCCCTCGTATGGCTACACCTTC.

The chain couples TRBV11-2 to TRBJ1-1; 8 positions agree with TRBD1. The CDR3 totals 15 residues. J lost 3 bases, V lost 3 bases, and 6 bases had no gene match. Germline V gene sequence: CDR1 SGHAT, CDR2 FQNNGV. CDR3 region: CASSFNQGADTEAFF. The CDR3 nucleotides read TGTGCCAGCAGCTTCAATCAGGGGGCTGACACTGAAGCTTTCTTT. The full variable domain, completed using reference TRBV11-2 and TRBJ1-1, is EAGVAQSPRYKIIEKRQSVAFWCNPISGHATLYWYQQILGQGPKLLIQFQNNGVVDDSQLPKDRFSAERLKGVDSTLKIQPAKLEDSAVYLCASSFNQGADTEAFFGQGTRLTVV.

The chain is built from TRBV19 and TRBJ1-2, with D maybe TRBD1 (5 bases). Germline CDR1 LNHDA, CDR2 SQIVND (reference sequence). The V end was cut by 0 bases, the J end by 4 bases, with 6 bases between. The CDR3 is made up of 13 amino acids. The CDR3 loop is CASSIDRVYGYTF. Here the CDR3 DNA reads TGTGCCAGTAGTATAGACAGGGTCTATGGCTACACCTTC.

V gene TRBV6-2 or TRBV6-3 combines with J gene TRBJ2-7, with 10 bases lining up with TRBD2. The CDR3 extends over 16 amino acids. The germline V gene encodes CDR1 MNHEY and CDR2 SVGEGT. The V and J ends lost 2 bases and 0 bases, in that order; junction bases with no gene match: 4. As DNA, the CDR3 is TGTGCCAGCAGTTACGTCCTAGCGGGGGCCTCCTACGAGCAGTACGTC. Protein product: CASSYVLAGASYEQYV.

The rearrangement uses TRBV2 and TRBJ2-2; 9 nucleotides line up with TRBD1. The trim removed 3 bases at V and 2 bases at J, leaving 1 base unmatched. CDR1 and CDR2 from the germline V gene are SNHLY and FYNNEI. The CDR3 consists of 15 residues. CDR3 nucleotides: TGTGCCAGCAGTGAGGGACAGGGCAACACCGGGGAGCTGTTTTTT. As protein: CASSEGQGNTGELFF.

The V and J genes are TRBV5-6 and TRBJ2-2; D is uncertain. The CDR3 contains 13 residues. Germline V CDR1 and CDR2: SGHDT, YYEEEE. Deletions cut 4 bases from V and 1 base from J, with 5 bases between. The CDR3 protein is CASSLGNTGELFF. In DNA form, the CDR3 reads TGTGCCAGCAGCCTCGGGAACACCGGGGAGCTGTTTTTT. Variable domain in full (rest from reference TRBV5-6 and TRBJ2-2): DAGVTQSPTHLIKTRGQQVTLRCSPKSGHDTVSWYQQALGQGPQFIFQYYEEEERQRGNFPDRFSGHQFPNYSSELNVNALLLGDSALYLCASSLGNTGELFFGEGSRLTVL.

This clone was seen only once. The V call is TRBV5-1, the J call TRBJ1-2; 10 bases match TRBD1. V lost 4 bases, J lost 8 bases, and 11 bases stayed unmatched. The CDR3 totals 15 residues. CDR1 is SGHRS, CDR2 YFSETQ, per germline. CDR3 DNA: TGCGCCAGCAGCCCGCACCCGACAGGGGGCGAAGGCTACACCTTC. This sequence encodes CASSPHPTGGEGYTF.

The J gene is TRBJ1-1, the V gene TRBV6-6; D gene uncertain. The CDR3 runs to 15 residues. Germline V gene sequence: CDR1 MNHNY, CDR2 SVGAGI (reference sequence). Trimming removed 3 bases from V and 0 bases from J, with 11 bases in between. The DNA for the CDR3 is TGTGCCAGCAGTTATTTAGAACCCATGAACACTGAAGCTTTCTTT. Its protein is CASSYLEPMNTEAFF.

The chain employs TRBV19 and TRBJ2-7; D might be TRBD1 (5 bases). CDR1 and CDR2 (germline): LNHDA, SQIVND (reference sequence). V lost 5 bases to trimming and J lost 4 bases, with 12 bases between them. The length of the CDR3 is 13 residues. The CDR3 loop reads CASSDSTEYEQYF. The CDR3 DNA reads as TGTGCCAGTAGTGACTCGACAGAGTACGAGCAGTACTTC.

CDR3 amino acids: CASSYSRVGLNYGYTF. CDR3 nucleotide sequence: TGTGCCAGCAGTTACTCGAGGGTGGGTCTTAACTATGGCTACACCTTC. The rearrangement links TRBV6-6 to TRBJ1-2, with D unresolved. The CDR3 has 16 amino acids. Trimming took 0 bases from V and 1 from J, leaving 12 bases between them. Germline CDR1 is MNHNY and CDR2 is SVGAGI (reference sequence).

The V gene is TRBV10-1, the J gene TRBJ2-3; 7 bases fit TRBD1. The germline V gene encodes CDR1 WNHNN and CDR2 SYGVQD (reference sequence). This CDR3 contains 16 residues. After removal of 6 bases from V and 2 bases from J, the junction contained 11 bases not matched to a gene. The CDR3 nucleotides are TGCGCCAGCAGCGAAACGACAGGGATACCCACAGATACGCAGTATTTT. Protein: CASSETTGIPTDTQYF.

V is TRBV29-1 and J is TRBJ1-1; TRBD1 matches 10 bases. CDR1 is SQVTM and CDR2 is ANQGSEA in the germline V gene. The CDR3 has 12 residues. The trim removed 7 bases at V and 6 bases at J, leaving 5 bases unmatched. This CDR3 reads CSGETGGAEAFF. The CDR3 coding sequence is TGCAGCGGCGAGACAGGGGGCGCTGAAGCTTTCTTT.

In its sample, this clone was seen once. The rearrangement joins TRBV19 to TRBJ1-5, with D unresolved. V lost 5 bases and J lost 1, with 12 bases in between. Germline CDR1 is LNHDA and CDR2 is SQIVND (reference sequence). The CDR3 extends over 15 amino acids. The chain's CDR3 is CASSSAGRSNQPQHF. CDR3 nucleotides: TGTGCCAGTAGTTCAGCGGGTAGGAGCAATCAGCCCCAGCATTTT.

The CDR3 coding sequence is TGTGCCAGCAGTGAAGCATCCGGTCGGGGGGCCCTTCAGCCCCAGCATTTT. Protein product: CASSEASGRGALQPQHF. The J gene is TRBJ1-5, the V gene TRBV6-1; a weak D match, TRBD1 (6 bases). V was trimmed by 0 bases and J by 6 bases, leaving 18 bases between them. CDR3 size: 17 residues. CDR1 MNHNS and CDR2 SASEGT come from the germline V gene.

The rearrangement joins TRBV19 to TRBJ1-1; D might be TRBD1 (5 bases). V was cut by 7 bases and J by 6 bases, with 18 bases left in between. The germline gives CDR1 LNHDA, CDR2 SQIVND (reference sequence). This CDR3 is built from 14 residues. The CDR3 nucleotides read TGTGCCAGTACCCCGCAGGGAGGTTTGGCTGAAGCTTTCTTT. Protein product: CASTPQGGLAEAFF.

The chain recombines TRBV19 with TRBJ1-1; 8 bases align to TRBD1. The germline CDR1 and CDR2 sequences are LNHDA and SQIVND (reference sequence). The CDR3 contains 14 residues. With 2 bases clipped from V and 7 bases from J, the junction kept 6 bases outside the gene matches. The DNA for the CDR3 is TGTGCCAGTAGTATAATGTCCGGGACAGGTGAAGCTTTCTTT. Protein sequence: CASSIMSGTGEAFF.

This chain uses TRBV5-6 with TRBJ1-1, with D tentatively TRBD1 (5 bases). V lost 2 bases to trimming and J lost 0 bases, with 14 bases between them. Germline V lookup: CDR1 SGHDT, CDR2 YYEEEE. There are 16 residues in the CDR3. The CDR3 loop reads CASSFEKGPMNTEAFF. The CDR3 nucleotides read TGTGCCAGCAGCTTCGAGAAGGGGCCCATGAACACTGAAGCTTTCTTT. The full variable domain, rest sourced from reference TRBV5-6 and TRBJ1-1, is DAGVTQSPTHLIKTRGQQVTLRCSPKSGHDTVSWYQQALGQGPQFIFQYYEEEERQRGNFPDRFSGHQFPNYSSELNVNALLLGDSALYLCASSFEKGPMNTEAFFGQGTRLTVV.

V is TRBV12-3 or TRBV12-4 and J is TRBJ1-2, with D uncertain. Trimming removed 2 bases from V and 6 bases from J, with 7 bases in between. The CDR3 sequence is 12 residues long. The CDR3 DNA reads TGTGCCAGCAGTTTAACCAGTAATGGCTACACCTTC. It encodes CASSLTSNGYTF.

The DNA of the CDR3 is TGTGCCAGCAGTCCAGGGGGCGCGGCTGAAGCTTTCTTT. It translates to CASSPGGAAEAFF. The chain is built from TRBV9 and TRBJ1-1; the match to TRBD1 covers 8 bases. The junction had 6 bases not matched to a gene; V was cut back by 5 bases and J by 6 bases. Germline V gives CDR1 SGDLS, CDR2 YYNGEE. The CDR3 is made up of 13 amino acids.

The V call is TRBV6-2 or TRBV6-3, the J call TRBJ2-7, with 7 bases matching TRBD2. Trimming cost V 6 bases and J 3 bases; bases outside gene matches: 11. Per germline, CDR1 MNHEY and CDR2 SVGEGT. This CDR3 has 15 residues. CDR3 protein: CASSAEPTSFYEQYF. In nucleotides, the CDR3 is TGTGCCAGCAGCGCCGAACCGACTAGCTTCTACGAGCAGTACTTC.

This chain links TRBV12-5 with TRBJ1-2, with TRBD1 identical over 11 bases. The CDR3 covers 13 residues. Germline CDR1 reads LGHNT; CDR2 reads FRNRAP. V was pared by 3 bases and J by 7 bases, with 1 base of the junction left unmatched. Here the CDR3 reads CASGLGQGAGYTF. CDR3 coding DNA: TGTGCTAGTGGTTTAGGACAGGGGGCTGGCTACACCTTC.

This clone appeared a few times. This rearrangement joins TRBV3-1 (or the pseudogene TRBV3-2) to TRBJ2-5; unclear D gene. The V end was cut by 1 base, the J end by 11 bases, with 11 bases between. This CDR3 has 12 residues. CDR1 and CDR2 from the germline V gene are LGHDT and YNNKEL (reference sequence). CDR3 loop: CASSQGGSPQYF. CDR3 sequence (DNA): TGTGCCAGCAGCCAAGGAGGAAGCCCTCAGTACTTC.

The rearrangement joins TRBV5-1 to TRBJ1-2, with 9 bases aligning to TRBD1. The V gene's germline CDR1 is SGHRS and CDR2 YFSETQ. This CDR3 is 14 amino acids long. The trim removed 4 bases at V and 5 bases at J, leaving 6 bases unmatched. CDR3 DNA sequence: TGCGCCAGCAGCCCAAACGGACAGGGGTATGGCTACACCTTC. Translated: CASSPNGQGYGYTF.